Shown below are 15 T cell receptor beta chains from a single sample sequenced in a study of shared clonotypes between healthy human individuals. The protocol was immunoSEQ multiplex PCR, while the TCRdb copy is restricted to in-frame clones and leaves out a portion. The sample lists more than 2 million clones, around 95% occurring once. What was sequenced was naive CD4+ T cells sorted from blood. Regarding subset: CD45RA+ positively selected. All receptors derive from a man aged 18 to 35 in good health.

The genes are TRBV10-3 and TRBJ1-6, with D unresolved. The CDR3 length is 16 residues. Between the trimmed V and J ends, which lost 4 bases and 8 bases, there was a span of 18 bases. From germline, CDR1 is ENHRY and CDR2 SYGVKD. The CDR3 DNA is TGTGCCATCAGTGTTAACCCCCTCCCTGGGGATTCACCCCTCCACTTT. Translating it yields CAISVNPLPGDSPLHF.

Notes on this clone: A much larger clone sits a single nucleotide away, making a read error possible. The genes are TRBV30 and TRBJ2-2; D might be TRBD1 (5 bases). This CDR3 region has 14 residues. Germline-derived CDR1 and CDR2 are GTSNPN and SVGIG (reference sequence). With 5 bases removed from V and 5 bases from J, the gap between germline ends came to 15 bases. CDR3 nucleotides: TGTGCCTGGGGTGCCCAAAGGGGAACCGGGGAGCTGTTTTTT. This sequence encodes CAWGAQRGTGELFF.

The V gene is TRBV30, the J gene TRBJ2-5, with D perhaps matching TRBD2 (5 bases). V lost 4 bases and J lost 5, with 17 bases in between. The CDR3 is 14 residues long. Germline V CDR1 and CDR2: GTSNPN, SVGIG (reference sequence). The CDR3 is CAWTPGRAGETQYF. The CDR3 nucleotides are TGTGCCTGGACTCCCGGGCGGGCTGGCGAGACCCAGTACTTC.

The chain couples TRBV19 to TRBJ1-2, with TRBD1 identical over 7 bases. Germline V gene sequence: CDR1 LNHDA, CDR2 SQIVND (reference sequence). The CDR3 has 15 residues. V lost 3 bases, J lost 4 bases, and 8 bases stayed unmatched. CDR3 loop: CASSMDRPVVYGYTF. The CDR3 nucleotides are TGTGCCAGTAGTATGGACAGGCCCGTGGTCTATGGCTACACCTTC.

The V and J genes are TRBV11-2 and TRBJ1-6, with D hard to call. The CDR3 contains 16 residues. Germline V gene lookup returns CDR1 SGHAT and CDR2 FQNNGV. Trimming shortened V by 5 bases and J by 0 bases, and 11 bases separated the two germline ends. The CDR3 loop reads CASSLQDRSYNSPLHF. The CDR3 region has the DNA TGTGCCAGCAGCCTTCAGGACCGCTCCTATAATTCACCCCTCCACTTT.

This chain uses TRBV6-6 with TRBJ2-3; possibly TRBD1 for D (5 bases). This CDR3 contains 15 residues. Trimming cost V 6 bases and J 0 bases, with 13 bases left between them. Germline CDR1 and CDR2: MNHNY and SVGAGI (reference sequence). The CDR3 nucleotides are TGTGCCAGCAGAGATCTCAGGGTGAGCACAGATACGCAGTATTTT. Translated: CASRDLRVSTDTQYF.

The CDR3 DNA sequence: TGTGCCAGTAGTACGGGACAGGGGGCCCCCCTAATAGATGGCTACACCTTC. Amino acids: CASSTGQGAPLIDGYTF. The chain is built from TRBV19 and TRBJ1-2, with TRBD1 matching 12 bases. With V trimmed by 4 bases and J by 6 bases, 12 bases remained unmatched. The germline gives CDR1 LNHDA, CDR2 SQIVND (reference sequence). The CDR3 length is 17 residues.

This clone was detected once. V usage is TRBV30 and J usage is TRBJ1-3; 9 nucleotides align to TRBD1. With 2 bases clipped from V and 0 bases from J, the junction kept 11 bases outside the gene matches. The CDR3 is 18 amino acids. Germline V CDR1 and CDR2: GTSNPN, SVGIG (reference sequence). CDR3 nucleotides: TGTGCCTGGAGTCCGCTAAGGACAGGGGTTTTCTCTGGAAACACCATATATTTT. Its translation: CAWSPLRTGVFSGNTIYF.

The chain recombines TRBV6-1 with TRBJ1-5; 10 bases fit TRBD1. With 6 bases clipped from V and 10 bases from J, the junction kept 6 bases outside the gene matches. The germline V gene has CDR1 MNHNS and CDR2 SASEGT. CDR3 length: 13 residues. As DNA, the CDR3 is TGTGCCAGCAGGGGGACAGGGGTAGGTCCCCAGCATTTT. Protein product: CASRGTGVGPQHF.

The chain combines TRBV28 with TRBJ2-3; D gene unclear. V was shortened by 6 bases and J by 5 bases, with 12 bases between the two germline ends. Germline V gives CDR1 MDHEN, CDR2 SYDVKM. This CDR3 region has 13 residues. This chain's CDR3 is CASSPGPGDTQYF. The DNA of the CDR3 is TGTGCCAGCAGCCCCGGGCCGGGAGATACGCAGTATTTT.

In this sample, this clone turned up once. Since a much larger clone is just one base distant, this may be a read error. The same CDR3 is also encoded by other DNA sequences in this sample. The chain uses TRBV4-1 and TRBJ2-7, with TRBD1 matching 11 bases. Germline-derived CDR1 and CDR2 are MGHRA and YSYEKL. V trimming: 5 bases; J trimming: 2 bases; junction bases outside the gene matches: 2. The CDR3 covers 14 residues. CDR3 sequence (DNA): TGCGCCAGCAGCTTGGGACAGGGGGCCTACGAGCAGTACTTC. Translation: CASSLGQGAYEQYF.

The chain is built from TRBV25-1 and TRBJ1-1, with D possibly being TRBD1 (5 bases). The CDR3 runs 13 residues. V was clipped by 6 bases and J by 1 base, with 9 bases between them. The germline V gene has CDR1 MGHDK and CDR2 SYGVNS. CDR3 protein: CASRTGPNTEAFF. CDR3 sequence (DNA): TGTGCCAGCAGGACGGGACCGAACACTGAAGCTTTCTTT.

The gene calls are TRBV6-5 and TRBJ1-2; the match to TRBD1 covers 7 bases. The CDR3 covers 14 residues. Germline CDR1 is MNHEY and CDR2 is SVGAGI. The V and J ends lost 6 bases and 4 bases, in that order; junction bases with no gene match: 8. The CDR3 protein is CASRLWDSGYGYTF. DNA of the CDR3: TGTGCCAGCAGACTTTGGGACAGCGGCTATGGCTACACCTTC.

The J gene is TRBJ1-2, the V gene TRBV28; no firm D call. This CDR3 is built from 14 residues. The V end was cut by 5 bases, the J end by 5 bases, with 15 bases between. CDR1 and CDR2 (germline): MDHEN, SYDVKM. CDR3 DNA sequence: TGTGCCAGCAGTGAATCCCCATCTGGGTATGGCTACACCTTC. Its translation: CASSESPSGYGYTF.

The V and J genes are TRBV7-9 and TRBJ1-3; 7 bases are a match to TRBD1. Trimming took 6 bases from V and 4 from J; bases not matched to a gene: 3. The germline CDR1 and CDR2 sequences are SEHNR and FQNEAQ (reference sequence). CDR3 length equals 13 residues. The CDR3 is CASRQGTGNTIYF. The CDR3 DNA sequence: TGTGCCAGCAGACAGGGGACCGGAAACACCATATATTTT.